This TCR beta chain was found in a study of T cells in Graves' hyperthyroidism and ophthalmopathy. It was considered stable Graves' hyperthyroidism when ophthalmopathy did not progress within 18 months. Reasons for excluding patients were uncontrolled infection, other autoimmune disease, pregnancy or lactation. This clonotype was recorded many times. Its antigen is unidentified. TCR beta CDR3 regions were amplified from RNA transcripts. The HTBI set primed first-round TCR CDR3 RT-PCR. TCRdb re-analysed the multiplex PCR reads in MiXCR, keeping a single row per CDR3 protein. The sample lists 350,000 to 400,000 distinct CDR3 sequences, about 15% occurring once. Regarding the study as a whole: Within blood appeared most thyroid clonotypes that had expanded above 0.001. Before onset, ophthalmopathy was predicted by the model a median roughly 6.8 months earlier.

This receptor was taken from a young woman with Graves' hyperthyroidism. The sample comprised blood.

In DNA form, the CDR3 reads TGTGCCAGCTCAAAGGGAGTCTACGAGCAGTACTTC. It translates to CASSKGVYEQYF. The V call is TRBV18, the J call TRBJ2-7; possibly TRBD2 for D (5 bases). The CDR3 spans 12 residues. V was shortened by 5 bases and J by 3 bases, with 8 bases between the two germline ends. Looked up from germline, CDR1 is KGHSH and CDR2 is LQKENI.